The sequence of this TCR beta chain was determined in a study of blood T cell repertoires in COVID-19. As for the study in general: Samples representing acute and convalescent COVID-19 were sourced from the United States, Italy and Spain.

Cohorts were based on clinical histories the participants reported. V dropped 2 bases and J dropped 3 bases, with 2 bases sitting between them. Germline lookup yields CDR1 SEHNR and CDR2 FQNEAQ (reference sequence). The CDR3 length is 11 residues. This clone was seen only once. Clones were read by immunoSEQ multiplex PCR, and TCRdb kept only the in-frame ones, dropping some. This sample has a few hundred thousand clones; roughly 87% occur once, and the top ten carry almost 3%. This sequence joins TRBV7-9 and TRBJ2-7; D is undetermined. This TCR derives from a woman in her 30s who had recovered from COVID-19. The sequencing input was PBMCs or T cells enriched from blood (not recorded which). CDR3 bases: TGTGCCAGCAGCTTACTCTACGAGCAGTACTTC. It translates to CASSLLYEQYF.